This T cell receptor beta chain was found in a study of blood T cell repertoires in COVID-19. CDR3 size: 15 residues. V gave up 5 bases and J gave up 4 bases, with 16 bases separating them. The germline V gene has CDR1 SSHAT and CDR2 FNYEAQ (reference sequence). Produced via immunoSEQ multiplex PCR; TCRdb's table is partial and in-frame only. The top ten hold under 1.5% of the sample, which has 390,000 or so clones, roughly 88% seen once. The gene calls are TRBV7-7 and TRBJ2-3; weak D call: TRBD2 (6 bases). The receptor's source is a young woman with active or convalescent COVID-19. Source material: peripheral blood. The CDR3 coding sequence is TGTGCCAGCAGCCCCGTTGGAGGGTCGGCAGATACGCAGTATTTT. Its protein is CASSPVGGSADTQYF. Full variable domain (remainder filled in from reference TRBV7-7 and TRBJ2-3): GAGVSQSPRYKVTKRGQDVTLRCDPISSHATLYWYQQALGQGPEFLTYFNYEAQPDKSGLPSDRFSAERPEGSISTLTIQRTEQRDSAMYRCASSPVGGSADTQYFGPGTRLTVL.